A selection of T cell receptor beta chains follows, all from one sample in a study of cytomegalovirus exposure and HLA in healthy donors. The table came from immunoSEQ multiplex PCR; TCRdb's copy has only in-frame clones and leaves some out. Among about 150,000 clones listed, 70% to 85% were seen once. Sequencing was performed on PBMCs. The source is a woman between 45 and 60 years old in good health and CMV-seropositive. The CDR3 runs from the conserved cysteine through the conserved F or W. Fields, in order: V gene, clone size, CDR3 protein. The listing skips clone size in some rows; elsewhere it reads once, few, many or a size class.

V gene: TRBV27
clone size: .
CDR3 protein: CASSFIPPPGQGSEKLFF

V gene: TRBV6-1
clone size: .
CDR3 protein: CASSEVTGRNQPQHF

V gene: TRBV7-9
clone size: .
CDR3 protein: CASSLPGRPLHF

V gene: TRBV11-2
clone size: .
CDR3 protein: CASSSGVYEQYF

V gene: TRBV11-2
clone size: .
CDR3 protein: CASSLDMGTYEQYF

V gene: TRBV7-9
clone size: .
CDR3 protein: CSSSKGEGNSPLHF

V gene: TRBV27
clone size: few
CDR3 protein: CASSHRGYEQYF

V gene: TRBV27
clone size: .
CDR3 protein: CASSRDRTIYGYTF

V gene: TRBV4-1
clone size: .
CDR3 protein: CASGSEGANTGELFF

V gene: TRBV6-5
clone size: .
CDR3 protein: CASSQGSSYEQYF

V gene: TRBV15
clone size: few
CDR3 protein: CATSRDGGGGNSYNEQFF

V gene: TRBV5-1
clone size: .
CDR3 protein: CASSLGDIRLAGGRADTQYF

V gene: TRBV11-2
clone size: .
CDR3 protein: CASSLSPGSSTEQYF

V gene: TRBV7-3
clone size: .
CDR3 protein: CASSLKGGINYGYTF

V gene: TRBV29-1
clone size: few
CDR3 protein: CSVEFGDRGTDTQYF

V gene: TRBV5-4
clone size: .
CDR3 protein: CASSWGQRTDTQYF

V gene: TRBV11-2
clone size: few
CDR3 protein: CASSLPGNYGYTF

V gene: TRBV19
clone size: .
CDR3 protein: CASSMGAGNEKLFF

V gene: TRBV5-6
clone size: .
CDR3 protein: CASSYYRGAEEKLFF

V gene: TRBV6-1
clone size: .
CDR3 protein: CASGPRDTSYNEQFF

V gene: TRBV6-6
clone size: few
CDR3 protein: CASSRESRTEAFF

V gene: TRBV7-2
clone size: .
CDR3 protein: CASSLLPVEKLFF

V gene: TRBV28
clone size: .
CDR3 protein: CASSSAGGRDTQYF

V gene: TRBV5-8
clone size: .
CDR3 protein: CASSWRGTGELFF

V gene: TRBV19
clone size: .
CDR3 protein: CASSADGGSPLHF

V gene: TRBV4-2
clone size: .
CDR3 protein: CASSQAQSSYNEQFF

V gene: TRBV18
clone size: .
CDR3 protein: CASSPWATGTGVTGELFF

V gene: TRBV5-1
clone size: .
CDR3 protein: CASSLFRVGTEAFF

V gene: TRBV7-8
clone size: .
CDR3 protein: CASSLSGGKNIQYF

V gene: TRBV5-8
clone size: few
CDR3 protein: CASSLDTLTGSDTQYF

V gene: TRBV5-1
clone size: .
CDR3 protein: CASSLAGASGGIYEQYF

V gene: TRBV30
clone size: .
CDR3 protein: CAWSYRERLSGNTIYF

V gene: TRBV19
clone size: .
CDR3 protein: CASSMETGSYSYNSPLHF

V gene: TRBV5-6
clone size: .
CDR3 protein: CASSFGTGTEKLFF

V gene: TRBV7-3
clone size: .
CDR3 protein: CASSQRGQANGELFF

V gene: TRBV7-6
clone size: .
CDR3 protein: CASSLAGTWNEQFF

V gene: TRBV5-4
clone size: .
CDR3 protein: CASSLQTDRGKNIQYF

V gene: TRBV6-1
clone size: once
CDR3 protein: CASSDLGGIGNGYTF

V gene: TRBV4-1
clone size: .
CDR3 protein: CASSQDLSGWVQNEQFF

V gene: TRBV7-9
clone size: .
CDR3 protein: CASSRISGGTDTQYF

V gene: TRBV7-3
clone size: .
CDR3 protein: CASSSPGGSNEQFF

V gene: TRBV7-8
clone size: .
CDR3 protein: CASRDQGTASYTEAFF

V gene: TRBV13
clone size: .
CDR3 protein: CASSLRTYEQYF

V gene: TRBV18
clone size: .
CDR3 protein: CASSPLRGQETQYF

V gene: TRBV9
clone size: .
CDR3 protein: CASSEGGGTFAFF

V gene: TRBV2
clone size: once
CDR3 protein: CASRVYRGMDSYNSPLHF

V gene: TRBV2
clone size: .
CDR3 protein: CASLQQANSGNTIYF

V gene: TRBV11-2
clone size: .
CDR3 protein: CASSSYRGSSYEQYF